The present T cell receptor (beta chain) was sequenced within a study of CD8+CD57+ T cells in acquired aplastic anemia. Study as a whole: On average, sorted CD4+ and CD8+ cells gave 3.2 ug of DNA. General study points: There were twenty-nine CD8+ CDR3 sequences that occurred in both patients and controls. Patients and controls were not found to differ significantly in CD8+ Simpson's diversity.

In the case of this clonotype: Its target is unknown.

Profiles of TCR beta VDJ and CDR3 were generated from a genomic DNA template. One entry per CDR3 protein, called by TCRdb with MiXCR from the reads. The sample carries about 160,000 distinct CDR3 sequences, roughly 43% recorded once. Before being chosen for sequencing, patients had shown CD8+CD57+ cell expansion by flow cytometry. None of the patients had been given any therapy when their blood was sampled. Trimming took off 7 bases at V and 6 bases at J, with 18 bases between the two ends. The CDR3 sequence is 13 residues long. The germline gives CDR1 SQVTM, CDR2 ANQGSEA. Sequencing was done on a sample of sorted CD4+, CD8+, or CD8+CD57+ T cells (not recorded which) from PBMCs. V usage is TRBV29-1 and J usage is TRBJ1-2; D is possibly TRBD1 (6 bases). The sequence derives from a human donor with aplastic anemia. CDR3 DNA sequence: TGCAGCGGGAAGTCGATTTACAGGGATGGCTACACCTTC. Amino acid sequence: CSGKSIYRDGYTF.